Presented here are 4 T cell receptor beta chains from one specimen sequenced in a study of blood T cell repertoires in COVID-19. Here immunoSEQ multiplex PCR was the method, and the copy in TCRdb shows in-frame clones only, minus some. The sample has about 300,000 clones, 91% seen once. The sequencing input was peripheral blood. The receptors shown here come from a woman younger than 45 with COVID-19, enrolled during active disease.

This chain links TRBV3-1 (or the pseudogene TRBV3-2) with TRBJ1-5; D perhaps matches TRBD1 (5 bases). Looked up from germline, CDR1 is LGHDT and CDR2 is YNNKEL (reference sequence). The V end was cut by 5 bases, the J end by 4 bases, with 18 bases between. The CDR3 length is 16 residues. CDR3 loop: CASSNNHVGQNQPQHF. In nucleotides, the CDR3 is TGTGCCAGCAGCAATAACCATGTCGGACAAAATCAGCCCCAGCATTTT.

The rearrangement links TRBV29-1 to TRBJ1-1, with D possibly TRBD1 on 5 matching bases. In germline, CDR1 is SQVTM, CDR2 ANQGSEA. The CDR3 has 13 residues. The ends were cut back, 7 bases at V and 10 bases at J, with 22 bases in the middle. The CDR3 here is CSGTITGQGGAFF. CDR3 nucleotide sequence: TGCAGCGGGACCATAACAGGTCAGGGAGGAGCTTTCTTT. Supplemented by reference TRBV29-1 and TRBJ1-1, the full variable domain reads SAVISQKPSRDICQRGTSLTIQCQVDSQVTMMFWYRQQPGQSLTLIATANQGSEATYESGFVIDKFPISRPNLTFSTLTVSNMSPEDSSIYLCSGTITGQGGAFFGQGTRLTVV.

This clone appeared once. The gene calls are TRBV18 and TRBJ2-7, with a possible D match to TRBD2 (6 bases). The germline gives CDR1 KGHSH, CDR2 LQKENI. The V end was cut by 4 bases, the J end by 3 bases, with 10 bases between. There are 13 residues in the CDR3. The CDR3 loop is CASSRPEGYEQYF. The CDR3 DNA is TGTGCCAGCTCACGGCCGGAGGGCTACGAGCAGTACTTC. The full variable domain, with the rest looked up from reference TRBV18 and TRBJ2-7, is NAGVMQNPRHLVRRRGQEARLRCSPMKGHSHVYWYRQLPEEGLKFMVYLQKENIIDESGMPKERFSAEFPKEGPSILRIQQVVRGDSAAYFCASSRPEGYEQYFGPGTRLTVT.

This clone appeared once. The chain links TRBV14 to TRBJ2-7, with 11 bases identical to TRBD2. From germline, CDR1 is SGHDN and CDR2 FVKESK. The V gene end was trimmed by 4 bases and the J gene end by 13 bases; junction bases not matched to a gene: 15. The CDR3 contains 15 residues. CDR3 in DNA: TGTGCCAGCAGCCGTTTACTAGCGGGAGCCTCTCAGTACTACTTC. Protein: CASSRLLAGASQYYF. The variable domain in full, with the rest retrieved from reference TRBV14 and TRBJ2-7, is EAGVTQFPSHSVIEKGQTVTLRCDPISGHDNLYWYRRVMGKEIKFLLHFVKESKQDESGMPNNRFLAERTGGTYSTLKVQPAELEDSGVYFCASSRLLAGASQYYFGPGTRLTVT.